Listed below are T cell receptor beta chains from one sample, sequenced in a study of blood T cells in healthy people across ages. MiXCR, applied by TCRdb to the 5' RACE reads, yields one record per CDR3 protein. The data contain some 1.6 million distinct CDR3 sequences, around 35% of them singletons. Sequenced input: blood. Receptors were obtained from a woman aged 25 to 39 in good health. Each CDR3 is given without its conserved first and last residue.

v_gene	len	j_gene	CDR3aa
TRBV6-2/TRBV6-3	10	TRBJ2-5	ASSYPLWTQY
TRBV6-1	14	TRBJ2-7	ASSEPRGGAGHEQY
TRBV6-6	11	TRBJ2-5	ASRRQGYDTQY
TRBV4-1	16	TRBJ2-5	ASSRFRDRGDVKETQY
TRBV5-1	14	TRBJ2-1	ASSLAGGGAYNEQF
TRBV4-1	15	TRBJ2-5	ASSPLGTSGSRETQY
TRBV10-3	12	TRBJ2-5	AISQGLGIETQY
TRBV5-1	12	TRBJ2-2	ASSFNRDTGELF
TRBV5-5	13	TRBJ2-7	ASTHWDGSSYEQY
TRBV20-1	11	TRBJ1-1	SARGHQNTEAF
TRBV18	12	TRBJ2-7	ASSPPARSYEQY
TRBV3-1	15	TRBJ1-2	ASSQEALFPANCGYT
TRBV20-1	13	TRBJ2-5	SAGPTRDPKETQY
TRBV4-1	12	TRBJ2-7	ASSLPGKGYEQY
TRBV10-1	14	TRBJ2-3	ASSEELAGPTDTQY
TRBV7-3	13	TRBJ2-3	ASSLSGGGKDTQY
TRBV6-5	14	TRBJ2-1	ASSSDTGSSYNEQF
TRBV9	14	TRBJ2-3	ASSVVSGGPSDTQY
TRBV7-6	13	TRBJ2-7	ASSWGTSSSYEQY
TRBV15	14	TRBJ2-7	ATSRGSGDPMVEQY
TRBV12-3/TRBV12-4	10	TRBJ2-5	ASSIRQVEQY
TRBV7-9	12	TRBJ2-3	ASSVSFTTDTQY
TRBV20-1	11	TRBJ1-6	SAWRSYNSPLH
TRBV7-9	12	TRBJ2-4	ASSFGAFEDIQY
TRBV5-6	13	TRBJ1-2	ASSLEKGVNYGYT
TRBV11-2	14	TRBJ2-7	ASSLDRDTDSYEQY
TRBV28	13	TRBJ2-1	ASEGAGGYYNEQF
TRBV12-3/TRBV12-4	15	TRBJ1-5	ASSPSGTAYSNQPQH
TRBV15	10	TRBJ1-5	ATRSSNQPQH
TRBV27	11	TRBJ2-7	ASSLYRLAEQY
TRBV5-1	12	TRBJ2-7	ASSSGTGMDEQY
TRBV29-1	12	TRBJ2-3	SVETRGSTDTQY
TRBV9	16	TRBJ2-3	ASSAPGASGPYTDTQY
TRBV12-3/TRBV12-4	10	TRBJ1-5	ASSPKVQPQR
TRBV29-1	11	TRBJ2-3	SARTGWPDTQY
TRBV13	15	TRBJ1-1	ASSPYAGTRGGTEAF
TRBV9	13	TRBJ1-6	ASSVDPGENPPLH
TRBV20-1	13	TRBJ2-3	SGTSGRVSTDTQY
TRBV7-7	15	TRBJ2-1	ASNLGGPRGSYNEQF
TRBV15	11	TRBJ1-6	ASADSYNSPLH
TRBV27	15	TRBJ2-1	ASSPSAGEASYNEQF
TRBV5-1	12	TRBJ2-5	ASSLGEIQETQY